The present entry profiles one T cell receptor (beta chain) with its context. This clonotype was counted between two and nine times. The specificity of this receptor is unknown. Base qualities are not provided; no much larger clone lies one nucleotide away. The CDR3 measures 13 amino acids from cysteine to phenylalanine. Only CDR3 DNA remains: 39 bases, in frame from the first base. CDR1 and CDR2 are read off the germline V gene (reference sequence) as SGHAT and FQDESV. Clipping removes 7 bases from V and 4 bases from J, with 2 as the unmatched junction base count. The library was built by means of PCR. The sequencer was an Illumina HiSeq 2500. TCR library preparation used molecular barcoding, with unique molecular identifiers applied to normalize quantification of the TCRbeta repertoire. The public reads were reprocessed in TCRdb via fastp at Q25 and MiXCR, keeping in-frame beta chains. When rows share a CDR3 protein, they turn into one entry using the most common DNA and genes. Present in this sample are 450,000 to 600,000 distinct CDR3 sequences, under 15% of which were seen just once. 2% to 2.5% of the sample lies in the top ten.

This sample stems from a study of T-cell reconstitution after alpha-beta-depleted transplantation in children (dated by TCRdb to the mid-2010s). Broadly, across the study: T-cell immune reconstitution after TCRalphabeta/CD19-depleted allogeneic hematopoietic cell transplantation in children was quantitatively tracked in the study by means of TCR repertoire profiling.

The sample's treatment or condition label, in plain terms: allogeneic hematopoietic cell transplantation with graft depleted of TCRalphabeta T cells and CD19 B cells. TCRalphabeta/CD19-depleted allogeneic hematopoietic cell grafts were given to the transplant recipients, all of whom were children. The paper's findings and limits, for the study overall: Hyperexpanded clone frequencies declined over subsequent months; after one year, T-cell counts and TCRbeta diversity were mostly attributed to newly produced T cells. Apparently early alphabetaT-cell count recovery about two months after transplant reportedly relied on only several hundred rapidly expanded clones derived from non-depleted graft cells. The high TCRbeta diversity at day 60 in some patients was ascribed to recipient T cells and intrathymic progenitors that had survived conditioning.

The sequence was obtained from a male patient aged 5 to 17 who had a stem cell transplant for acute myeloid leukemia, so the T cells may come from the graft donor. The chain links TRBV11-1 with TRBJ2-1; 9 of the junction bases match TRBD2. Source: PBMCs, mostly from graft donor cells, taken 360 days after TCRalphabeta/CD19-depleted stem cell transplant. The DNA is as follows: TGTGCCAGCACTAGCGGGGAATACAATGAGCAGTTCTTC. Its translation reads: CASTSGEYNEQFF.